What follows are 7 T cell receptor beta chains derived from one specimen sequenced in a study of shared clonotypes between healthy human individuals. Profiled with immunoSEQ multiplex PCR; TCRdb holds only in-frame clones, not every one. The data hold some 2.1 million clones, with 90% to 95% observed a single time. Source material: naive CD4+ T cells sorted from blood. Described subset: CD45RA+ positively selected. The receptors shown here come from a man aged 18-30 years in good health.

The rearrangement uses TRBV5-1 and TRBJ2-1; D gene uncertain. The CDR3 runs 14 residues. V lost 3 bases to trimming and J lost 5 bases, with 12 bases between them. The germline V gene encodes CDR1 SGHRS and CDR2 YFSETQ. The DNA of the CDR3 is TGCGCCAGCAGCTCACAACCTGTTAACAATGAGCAGTTCTTC. As protein: CASSSQPVNNEQFF.

V is TRBV7-9 and J is TRBJ1-1; D unresolved. CDR1 SEHNR and CDR2 FQNEAQ come from the germline V gene (reference sequence). The CDR3 spans 13 residues. Trimming pared 5 bases from V and 3 bases from J, leaving 10 bases between. DNA of the CDR3: TGTGCCAGCAGCCCCCAGCTCTACACTGAAGCTTTCTTT. Translating gives CASSPQLYTEAFF.

This clone was counted a single time. This chain uses TRBV6-5 with TRBJ2-7; D remains unclear. The CDR3 length is 13 residues. V shed 8 bases and J shed 2 bases, with 13 bases lying between them. Germline CDR1 MNHEY, CDR2 SVGAGI. The CDR3 DNA reads TGTGCCAGCCGTGTCGGGCAGGCCTACGAGCAGTACTTC. Its protein is CASRVGQAYEQYF.

The CDR3 nucleotides are TGTGCCAGCAGTGAACAGACTTTAGGGAGCAATGAGCAGTTCTTC. It codes for CASSEQTLGSNEQFF. The V and J genes are TRBV6-1 and TRBJ2-1; D perhaps matches TRBD2 (5 bases). The germline V gene has CDR1 MNHNS and CDR2 SASEGT. Trimming shortened V by 2 bases and J by 6 bases, and 14 bases separated the two germline ends. The CDR3 length is 15 residues.

The chain employs TRBV11-2 and TRBJ2-3; 13 bases are shared with TRBD2. CDR1 is SGHAT and CDR2 is FQNNGV in the germline V gene. The CDR3 spans 15 residues. V lost 1 base and J lost 8; bases outside the gene matches: 3. The CDR3 nucleotides read TGTGCCAGCAGCTTAGCACTAGCGGGGGGGCGTACGCAGTATTTT. Encoded protein: CASSLALAGGRTQYF. The full variable domain, completed using reference TRBV11-2 and TRBJ2-3, is EAGVAQSPRYKIIEKRQSVAFWCNPISGHATLYWYQQILGQGPKLLIQFQNNGVVDDSQLPKDRFSAERLKGVDSTLKIQPAKLEDSAVYLCASSLALAGGRTQYFGPGTRLTVL.

The V call is TRBV9, the J call TRBJ1-3, with D perhaps TRBD1 (5 bases). The ends were cut back, 1 base at V and 4 bases at J, with 12 bases in the middle. The CDR3 covers 15 residues. Germline V CDR1 and CDR2: SGDLS, YYNGEE. The CDR3 region is CASSVSGTAGNTIYF. DNA of the CDR3: TGTGCCAGCAGCGTATCGGGGACCGCCGGAAACACCATATATTTT. Full variable domain (remainder filled in from reference TRBV9 and TRBJ1-3): DSGVTQTPKHLITATGQRVTLRCSPRSGDLSVYWYQQSLDQGLQFLIQYYNGEERAKGNILERFSAQQFPDLHSELNLSSLELGDSALYFCASSVSGTAGNTIYFGEGSWLTVV.

This rearrangement joins TRBV7-2 to TRBJ2-7, with 10 positions matching TRBD1. Germline assignment: CDR1 SGHTA and CDR2 FQGNSA. Trimming cost V 8 bases and J 3 bases; bases outside gene matches: 7. The CDR3 length is 14 residues. The CDR3, as DNA: TGTGCCAGCGCAACCGGGACAGGGGTCTACGAGCAGTACTTC. The encoded protein is CASATGTGVYEQYF.